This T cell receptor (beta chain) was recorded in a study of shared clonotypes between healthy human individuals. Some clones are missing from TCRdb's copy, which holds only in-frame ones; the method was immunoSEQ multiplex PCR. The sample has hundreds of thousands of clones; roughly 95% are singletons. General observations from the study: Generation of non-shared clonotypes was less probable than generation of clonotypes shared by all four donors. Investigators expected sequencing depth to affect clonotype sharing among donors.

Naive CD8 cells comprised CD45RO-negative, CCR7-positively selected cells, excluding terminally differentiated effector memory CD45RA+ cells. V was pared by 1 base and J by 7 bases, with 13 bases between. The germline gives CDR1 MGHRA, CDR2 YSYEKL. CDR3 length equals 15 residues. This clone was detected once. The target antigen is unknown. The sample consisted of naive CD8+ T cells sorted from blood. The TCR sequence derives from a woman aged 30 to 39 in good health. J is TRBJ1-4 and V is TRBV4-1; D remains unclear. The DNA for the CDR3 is TGCGCCAGCAGCCAAGGAGCCGGGGTGGGTGAAAAACTGTTTTTT. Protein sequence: CASSQGAGVGEKLFF.